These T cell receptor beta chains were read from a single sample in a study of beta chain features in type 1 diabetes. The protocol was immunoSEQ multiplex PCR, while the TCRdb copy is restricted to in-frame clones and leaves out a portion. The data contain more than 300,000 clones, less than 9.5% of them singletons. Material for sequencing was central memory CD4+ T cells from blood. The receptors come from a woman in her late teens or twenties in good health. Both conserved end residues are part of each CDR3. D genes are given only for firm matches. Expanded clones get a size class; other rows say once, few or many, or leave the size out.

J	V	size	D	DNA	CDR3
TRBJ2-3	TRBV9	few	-	TGTGCCAGCAGCGTAGAGCACGGAACTGGCACAGATACGCAGTATTTT	CASSVEHGTGTDTQYF
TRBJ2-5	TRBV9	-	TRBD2	TGTGCCAGCAGCGGAGGAGGACTAGCGGGAGGGCGGGAGACCCAGTACTTC	CASSGGGLAGGRETQYF
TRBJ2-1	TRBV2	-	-	TGTGCCAGCAGAGCGGACAGCGACAATGAGCAGTTCTTC	CASRADSDNEQFF
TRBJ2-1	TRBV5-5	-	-	TGTGCCAGCAGCTGGGCGGCCTACAGTAATGTCTACAATGAGCAGTTCTTC	CASSWAAYSNVYNEQFF
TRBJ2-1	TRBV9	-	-	TGTGCCAGCAGCGTATGGCCCCGCCTCAGCGGAGGCTCCTACAATGAGCAGTTCTTC	CASSVWPRLSGGSYNEQFF
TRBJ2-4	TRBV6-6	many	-	TGTGCCAGCATTGGATACATTCAGTACTTC	CASIGYIQYF
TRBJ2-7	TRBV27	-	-	TGTGCCAGCAGTTTATCTGCCGAGCGGGTGAGAGAGCAGTACTTC	CASSLSAERVREQYF
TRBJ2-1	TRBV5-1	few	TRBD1	TGCGCCAGCGGCGAAACAGGGGGATGGTACAATGAGCAGTTCTTC	CASGETGGWYNEQFF
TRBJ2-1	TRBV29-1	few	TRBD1	TGCAGCGTTGCCAAGCCGACAGGGGGCCACAATGAGCAGTTCTTC	CSVAKPTGGHNEQFF
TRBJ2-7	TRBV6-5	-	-	TGTGCCAGCAGTTACTCGCCACAGGGATACTACGAGCAGTACTTC	CASSYSPQGYYEQYF
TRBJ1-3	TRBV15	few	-	TGTGCCACCAGCAGGGACCAATCGGGGTCTGGAAACACCATATATTTT	CATSRDQSGSGNTIYF
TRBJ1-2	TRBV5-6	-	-	TGTGCCAGCAGCTTGAATACCGTCGGCTACACCTTC	CASSLNTVGYTF
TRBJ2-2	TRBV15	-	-	TGTGCCACCAGCAGAGATCGTCCGCGCTCCGGGGAGCTGTTTTTT	CATSRDRPRSGELFF
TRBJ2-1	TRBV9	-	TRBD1	TGTGCCAGCAGCGTAGGGGCAGGGGGTACATACAATGAGCAGTTCTTC	CASSVGAGGTYNEQFF
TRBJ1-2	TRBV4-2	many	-	TGTGCCAGCAGCCAGGAGGGATGGGGCTATGGCTACACCTTC	CASSQEGWGYGYTF
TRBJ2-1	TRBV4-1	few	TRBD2	TGCGCCAGCAGCCATCCTCTAGCGGGAGGTAACAATGAGCAGTTCTTC	CASSHPLAGGNNEQFF
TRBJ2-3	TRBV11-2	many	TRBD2	TGTGCCAGCAGCTCCGGACTAGCGTCGGATACGCAGTATTTT	CASSSGLASDTQYF
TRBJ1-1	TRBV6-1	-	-	TGTGCCAGCAGTGGATTAATAACGGGCACTGAAGCTTTCTTT	CASSGLITGTEAFF
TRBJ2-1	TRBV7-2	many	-	TGTGCCAGCAGCTTATGGGGGCTAGCATTATACAATGAGCAGTTCTTC	CASSLWGLALYNEQFF
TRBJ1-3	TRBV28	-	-	TGTGCCAGCAGTTTCCGGGGGGCCGGCAGGAACACCATATATTTT	CASSFRGAGRNTIYF
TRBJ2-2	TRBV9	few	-	TGTGCCAGCAGCGTCCAATACACCGGGGAGCTGTTTTTT	CASSVQYTGELFF
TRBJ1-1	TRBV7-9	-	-	TGTGCCAGCAGCTTTCTGGCGAACACTGAAGCTTTCTTT	CASSFLANTEAFF
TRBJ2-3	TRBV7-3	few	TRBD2	TGTGCCAGCAGCACTAGCGGGGGGTTTAAAGATACGCAGTATTTT	CASSTSGGFKDTQYF
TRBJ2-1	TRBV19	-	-	TGTGCCAGTACAGACTACAATGAGCAGTTCTTC	CASTDYNEQFF
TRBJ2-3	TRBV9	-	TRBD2	TGTGCCAGCAGCGTAGAACCAGCGGGAGGGGATACGCAGTATTTT	CASSVEPAGGDTQYF
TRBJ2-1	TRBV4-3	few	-	TGCGCCAGCAGCGGCAGGGACGGCAATGAGCAGTTCTTC	CASSGRDGNEQFF
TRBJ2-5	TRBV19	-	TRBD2	TGTGCCAGTAGTCCCCGGACTAGCGGGGTTCAAGAGACCCAGTACTTC	CASSPRTSGVQETQYF
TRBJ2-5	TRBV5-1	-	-	TGCGCCAGCAGCGCTACAGGGATGCAAGAGACCCAGTACTTC	CASSATGMQETQYF
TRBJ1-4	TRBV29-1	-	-	TGCAGCGTTGAAGATCAAGGGGGGAAGGAAAAACTGTTTTTT	CSVEDQGGKEKLFF
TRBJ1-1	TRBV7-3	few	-	TGTGCCAGCAGCGTCGGACAGACCACTGAAGCTTTCTTT	CASSVGQTTEAFF
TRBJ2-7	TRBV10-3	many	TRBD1	TGTGCCATCAGGGAGGACAGGGGAACAACTACCTACGAGCAGTACTTC	CAIREDRGTTTYEQYF
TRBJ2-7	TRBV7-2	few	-	TGTGCCAGCAGCTTATCCCAAGCCTCCCACGAGCAGTACTTC	CASSLSQASHEQYF
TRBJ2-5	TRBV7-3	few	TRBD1	TGTGCCAGCAGCGCCCACAACAGGGGGCAAGAGACCCAGTACTTC	CASSAHNRGQETQYF
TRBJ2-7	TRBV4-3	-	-	TGCGCCAGCAGCCAAGATCATCGACAAGTCTTCGAGCAGTACTTC	CASSQDHRQVFEQYF
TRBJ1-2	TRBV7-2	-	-	TGTTCCAGCAGCTTAGGTATGGCAGGGATCACCTATGGCTACACCTTC	CSSSLGMAGITYGYTF
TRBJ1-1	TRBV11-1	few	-	TGTGCCAGCAGATCCGGCCTAGACAGGCGGACTGAAGCTTTCTTT	CASRSGLDRRTEAFF
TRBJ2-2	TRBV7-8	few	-	TGTGCCAGCAGCCCTCAGACGAGTACCGGGGAGCTGTTTTTT	CASSPQTSTGELFF
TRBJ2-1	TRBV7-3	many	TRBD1	TGTGCCAGCAGCGACAGGGGTCGGAATGAGCAGTTCTTC	CASSDRGRNEQFF
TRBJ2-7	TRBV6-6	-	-	TGTGCCAGCAGTTCGTGGCCCCTTCCCACCTACGAGCAGTACTTC	CASSSWPLPTYEQYF
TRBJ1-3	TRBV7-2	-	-	TGTGCCAGCAGCTTGGGCCTGAATGGAAACACCATATATTTT	CASSLGLNGNTIYF
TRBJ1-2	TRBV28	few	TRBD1	TGTGCCAGCAGTTCCGGACAGGGGGGATTCAATGGCTACACCTTC	CASSSGQGGFNGYTF
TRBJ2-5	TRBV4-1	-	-	TGCGCCAGCAGCCAAGAGAGAGGGTCCCCCCAAGAGACCCAGTACTTC	CASSQERGSPQETQYF
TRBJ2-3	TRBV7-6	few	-	TGTGCCAGCAGCTTAAATCTAGCCACAGATACGCAGTATTTT	CASSLNLATDTQYF
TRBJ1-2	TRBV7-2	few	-	TGTGCCAGCAGCTTAGTCACCTTAGGGGGCTATGGCTACACCTTC	CASSLVTLGGYGYTF
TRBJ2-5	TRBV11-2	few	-	TGTGCCAGCAGCTTAGGTGCCGTGGAGACCCAGTACTTC	CASSLGAVETQYF
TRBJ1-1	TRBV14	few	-	TGTGCCAGCAGCCCATTACTTGGGACGCCTACGGCTTTCTTT	CASSPLLGTPTAFF
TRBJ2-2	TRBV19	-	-	TGTGCCAGTAGTTCTACATGGGACACCGGGGAGCTGTTTTTT	CASSSTWDTGELFF
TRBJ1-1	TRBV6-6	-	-	TGTGCCAGCAGCACTCAAGGAGGCACTGAAGCTTTCTTT	CASSTQGGTEAFF
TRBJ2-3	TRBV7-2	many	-	TGTGCCAGCGCCCAACGGGGAGATACGCAGTATTTT	CASAQRGDTQYF